The 31 T cell receptor beta chains in this list originate from one sample, sequenced in a study of blood T cell repertoires in COVID-19. Method: immunoSEQ multiplex PCR; TCRdb's copy keeps in-frame clones and lacks some. The data contain about 63,000 clones, 79% of them singletons. The sequencing sample was made of peripheral blood. The origin of the receptors is a human donor in a cohort sampled during active COVID-19.

The CDR3 DNA follows: TGTGCCAGCAGTTACCGAGGGCTCTACACTGAAGCTTTCTTT. The encoded protein is CASSYRGLYTEAFF. This chain uses TRBV6-5 with TRBJ1-1; D gene ambiguous. Germline V CDR1 and CDR2: MNHEY, SVGAGI. This CDR3 is 14 amino acids long. Trimming stripped 2 bases from V and 3 bases from J, with 10 bases between.

The rearrangement links TRBV18 to TRBJ1-2, with a possible D match to TRBD1 (6 bases). Trimming cost V 3 bases and J 7 bases, with 9 bases left between them. Germline CDR1 and CDR2: KGHSH and LQKENI. CDR3 length: 12 residues. CDR3 nucleotide sequence: TGTGCCAGCTCACCTATACAGGGTGGCTACACCTTC. It translates to CASSPIQGGYTF.

In this sample, this clone turned up once. The chain joins TRBV27 to TRBJ2-4; 8 bases map to TRBD2. In germline, CDR1 is MNHEY, CDR2 SMNVEV (reference sequence). The V segment lost 2 bases and the J segment 6 bases; nucleotides outside the gene matches: 9. This CDR3 has 16 amino acids. The CDR3 sequence: CASSLTPPSGGNIQYF. The CDR3 DNA sequence: TGTGCCAGCAGTTTAACTCCGCCCAGCGGGGGAAACATTCAGTACTTC.

This sequence joins TRBV30 and TRBJ1-1; no clear D gene. The CDR3 has 13 amino acids. The germline V gene encodes CDR1 GTSNPN and CDR2 SVGIG (reference sequence). V was shortened by 2 bases and J by 0 bases, with 7 bases between the two germline ends. The CDR3 coding sequence is TGTGCCTGGAGTATCGGGATGAACACTGAAGCTTTCTTT. Protein product: CAWSIGMNTEAFF.

The rearrangement links TRBV18 to TRBJ2-3; D may be TRBD2 (5 bases). The CDR3 consists of 17 residues. Germline V lookup: CDR1 KGHSH, CDR2 LQKENI. V was shortened by 1 base and J by 0 bases, with 14 bases between the two germline ends. For the CDR3, the DNA is TGTGCCAGCTCACCACTGCGAGGGCCAGCTAGCACAGATACGCAGTATTTT. Translated: CASSPLRGPASTDTQYF.

The genes are TRBV5-4 and TRBJ1-2; 7 positions match TRBD1. The CDR3 loop spans 13 amino acids. The germline gives CDR1 SGHNT, CDR2 YYREEE (reference sequence). V shed 0 bases and J 8 bases; nucleotides not matched to a gene: 4. The CDR3 spells CASSLDRGKGYTF. The CDR3 DNA follows: TGTGCCAGCAGCTTGGACAGGGGAAAGGGCTACACCTTC. Supplemented by reference TRBV5-4 and TRBJ1-2, the full variable domain reads ETGVTQSPTHLIKTRGQQVTLRCSSQSGHNTVSWYQQALGQGPQFIFQYYREEENGRGNFPPRFSGLQFPNYSSELNVNALELDDSALYLCASSLDRGKGYTFGSGTRLTVV.

The V gene is TRBV27, the J gene TRBJ1-3; the match to TRBD1 covers 7 bases. CDR3 length equals 14 residues. Germline lookup yields CDR1 MNHEY and CDR2 SMNVEV (reference sequence). The trim removed 5 bases at V and 3 bases at J, leaving 4 bases unmatched. As DNA, the CDR3 is TGTGCCAGCAGTCTCGGGACAGTTGGAAACACCATATATTTT. Translating gives CASSLGTVGNTIYF.

Only one count was recorded for this clone. V is TRBV25-1 and J is TRBJ2-3; D gene ambiguous. The length of the CDR3 is 13 residues. The ends were cut back, 3 bases at V and 5 bases at J, with 9 bases in the middle. CDR1 and CDR2 (germline): MGHDK, SYGVNS. CDR3 loop: CASSDPPGDTQYF. DNA for the CDR3: TGTGCCAGCAGTGACCCTCCGGGAGATACGCAGTATTTT.

J is TRBJ2-2 and V is TRBV5-4; TRBD1 is a possible D gene (6 bases). The CDR3 extends over 15 amino acids. CDR1 is SGHNT, CDR2 YYREEE, per germline (reference sequence). V lost 4 bases, J lost 3 bases, and 13 bases lay in between. The CDR3, as DNA: TGTGCCAGCAGCCTGGCACAGGGAGACACCGGGGAGCTGTTTTTT. Protein product: CASSLAQGDTGELFF.

This clone was detected a few times. The J gene is TRBJ2-5, the V gene TRBV24-1; weak D call: TRBD2 (5 bases). In germline, CDR1 is KGHDR, CDR2 SFDVKD. This CDR3 is 14 amino acids long. The ends were cut back, 0 bases at V and 7 bases at J, with 11 bases in the middle. The CDR3 region is CATSDLVVGGTQYF. CDR3 coding DNA: TGTGCCACCAGTGATTTGGTAGTAGGAGGGACCCAGTACTTC.

CDR3 nucleotide sequence: TGCGCCAGCAGCCCGGACAGGGTGGGCAATGAGCAGTTCTTC. Translated: CASSPDRVGNEQFF. The chain carries TRBV4-1 and TRBJ2-1; 8 bases agree with TRBD1. The CDR3 contains 14 residues. Germline assignment: CDR1 MGHRA and CDR2 YSYEKL. V shed 4 bases, J shed 6 bases, and the junction held 5 bases outside the gene matches.

The table lists this clone with a count of one. V is TRBV11-3 and J is TRBJ2-1; maybe TRBD1 (5 bases). This CDR3 has 15 residues. With 5 bases removed from V and 4 bases from J, the gap between germline ends came to 15 bases. From germline, CDR1 is SGHNT and CDR2 YENEEA. CDR3 residues: CASSQGATVYNEQFF. For the CDR3, the DNA is TGTGCCAGCAGCCAAGGGGCGACCGTTTACAATGAGCAGTTCTTC. The full variable domain, with the rest looked up from reference TRBV11-3 and TRBJ2-1, is EAGVVQSPRYKIIEKKQPVAFWCNPISGHNTLYWYLQNLGQGPELLIRYENEEAVDDSQLPKDRFSAERLKGVDSTLKIQPAELGDSAVYLCASSQGATVYNEQFFGPGTRLTVL.

The chain recombines TRBV19 with TRBJ2-1; 7 bases align to TRBD2. CDR3 size: 14 residues. V lost 6 bases to trimming and J lost 8 bases; unmatched junction nucleotides: 10. Germline V gives CDR1 LNHDA, CDR2 SQIVND (reference sequence). The CDR3 here is CASRSGGRGDEQFF. Here the CDR3 DNA reads TGTGCCAGTAGAAGTGGCGGGAGAGGTGATGAGCAGTTCTTC.

The V call is TRBV7-6, the J call TRBJ1-4; D ambiguous. The length of the CDR3 is 12 residues. The germline CDR1 and CDR2 sequences are SGHVS and FNYEAQ. Trimming left V 6 bases short and J 8 bases short, with 10 bases between. In DNA, the CDR3 is TGTGCCAGCAGTTATGCCGGGGAAAAACTGTTTTTT. Its protein product is CASSYAGEKLFF.

The V and J genes are TRBV7-9 and TRBJ2-5; TRBD2 is a possible D gene (6 bases). CDR3 length equals 16 residues. CDR1 and CDR2 from the germline V gene are SEHNR and FQNEAQ (reference sequence). The V end was cut by 0 bases, the J end by 5 bases, with 16 bases between. CDR3 sequence: CASSLAGSPFGETQYF. The CDR3 DNA follows: TGTGCCAGCAGCTTAGCCGGGAGCCCGTTCGGGGAGACCCAGTACTTC.

This chain uses TRBV5-1 with TRBJ1-1; 9 nucleotides line up with TRBD1. J was trimmed by 0 bases and V by 2 bases; bases with no gene match: 8. The CDR3 length is 17 residues. CDR1 and CDR2 from the germline V gene are SGHRS and YFSETQ. The CDR3 is CASSLVRDRELNTEAFF. For the CDR3, the DNA is TGCGCCAGCAGCTTAGTTAGGGACAGGGAACTGAACACTGAAGCTTTCTTT. The whole variable domain, filled in from reference TRBV5-1 and TRBJ1-1, reads KAGVTQTPRYLIKTRGQQVTLSCSPISGHRSVSWYQQTPGQGLQFLFEYFSETQRNKGNFPGRFSGRQFSNSRSEMNVSTLELGDSALYLCASSLVRDRELNTEAFFGQGTRLTVV.

The V call is TRBV24-1, the J call TRBJ1-2; TRBD1 is a possible D gene (6 bases). The V end was cut by 3 bases, the J end by 6 bases, with 19 bases between. The CDR3 totals 16 residues. CDR1 and CDR2 (germline): KGHDR, SFDVKD. CDR3 sequence: CATSDPRQEIFDGYTF. The CDR3 DNA sequence: TGTGCCACCAGTGATCCCAGACAGGAGATCTTTGATGGCTACACCTTC.

The V and J genes are TRBV28 and TRBJ1-6; D call uncertain. The CDR3 contains 18 residues. Germline values: CDR1 MDHEN, CDR2 SYDVKM. Between the trimmed V and J ends, which lost 3 bases and 4 bases, there was a span of 19 bases. CDR3 sequence (DNA): TGTGCCAGCAGTTTTAGCCTTGCCACTAGCCTTTATAATTCACCCCTCCACTTT. Translation: CASSFSLATSLYNSPLHF.

J is TRBJ2-5 and V is TRBV19; TRBD1 is a possible D gene (6 bases). The CDR3 consists of 15 residues. Per the germline V gene, CDR1 is LNHDA and CDR2 is SQIVND (reference sequence). V was cut by 3 bases and J by 2 bases, with 13 bases left in between. The CDR3 reads CASSMGDIVQETQYF. The CDR3 DNA follows: TGTGCCAGTAGTATGGGGGACATAGTTCAAGAGACCCAGTACTTC. Complete variable domain (other parts from reference TRBV19 and TRBJ2-5): DGGITQSPKYLFRKEGQNVTLSCEQNLNHDAMYWYRQDPGQGLRLIYYSQIVNDFQKGDIAEGYSVSREKKESFPLTVTSAQKNPTAFYLCASSMGDIVQETQYFGPGTRLLVL.

The V and J genes are TRBV4-1 and TRBJ2-2; a possible D gene is TRBD2 (5 bases). This CDR3 is built from 16 residues. Germline CDR1 and CDR2: MGHRA and YSYEKL. Trimming took 6 bases from V and 0 from J, leaving 14 bases between them. The CDR3 is CASSRTTNPNTGELFF. CDR3 nucleotides: TGCGCCAGCAGTAGGACGACTAATCCGAACACCGGGGAGCTGTTTTTT.

This clone was detected only a few times. The rearrangement uses TRBV9 and TRBJ2-3; D is perhaps TRBD2 (6 bases). CDR1 SGDLS and CDR2 YYNGEE come from the germline V gene. Trimming took 4 bases from V and 2 from J, leaving 14 bases between them. CDR3 length: 15 amino acids. CDR3 amino acids: CASSYMGLLTDTQYF. In DNA, the CDR3 is TGTGCCAGCAGCTATATGGGACTGCTCACAGATACGCAGTATTTT.

V and J are TRBV6-5 and TRBJ2-2; 10 bases fit TRBD2. Germline assignment: CDR1 MNHEY and CDR2 SVGAGI. Losses at the gene ends were 7 bases for V and 5 bases for J; bases not matched to a gene: 7. The CDR3 has 15 residues. CDR3 protein: CASNPAGGPTGELFF. CDR3 coding DNA: TGTGCCAGCAATCCAGCGGGAGGGCCTACCGGGGAGCTGTTTTTT.

The chain couples TRBV9 to TRBJ2-7, with D possibly matching TRBD1 (6 bases). This CDR3 has 13 residues. The germline V gene encodes CDR1 SGDLS and CDR2 YYNGEE. V was pared by 2 bases and J by 3 bases, with 9 bases between. The CDR3 DNA reads TGTGCCAGCAGCGTGGGACATGGCTACGAGCAGTACTTC. This sequence encodes CASSVGHGYEQYF.

CDR3 bases: TGTGCCAGCAGTCCCCGGACATCGGGTTCACCCCTCCACTTT. This gives the protein CASSPRTSGSPLHF. The gene calls are TRBV27 and TRBJ1-6; a weak D match, TRBD1 (5 bases). This CDR3 is built from 14 residues. The ends were cut back, 5 bases at V and 9 bases at J, with 14 bases in the middle. CDR1 is MNHEY and CDR2 is SMNVEV in the germline V gene (reference sequence).

The V and J genes are TRBV12-3 or TRBV12-4 and TRBJ1-1; D not certain. V was pared by 0 bases and J by 8 bases, with 10 bases between. The CDR3 loop spans 13 amino acids. CDR3 sequence: CASSLARSREAFF. The DNA for the CDR3 is TGTGCCAGCAGTTTAGCAAGATCGAGAGAAGCTTTCTTT.

This rearrangement joins TRBV30 to TRBJ1-3; perhaps TRBD1 as D (6 bases). The length of the CDR3 is 12 residues. The ends were cut back, 7 bases at V and 3 bases at J, with 10 bases in the middle. Germline V lookup: CDR1 GTSNPN, CDR2 SVGIG (reference sequence). The CDR3 DNA reads as TGTGCCTACCGGACAGATGGAAACACCATATATTTT. Translated: CAYRTDGNTIYF.

This chain joins TRBV5-5 and TRBJ1-1; D is unresolved. Germline CDR1 is SGHKS and CDR2 is YYEKEE (reference sequence). This CDR3 spans 12 amino acids. The ends were cut back, 0 bases at V and 9 bases at J, with 9 bases in the middle. The CDR3 region is CASSLVGGQAFF. The CDR3 DNA follows: TGTGCCAGCAGCTTGGTCGGAGGGCAAGCTTTCTTT.

The V call is TRBV12-3 or TRBV12-4, the J call TRBJ2-7, with 7 bases lining up with TRBD1. The V segment lost 6 bases and the J segment 2 bases; nucleotides outside the gene matches: 4. The CDR3 consists of 13 residues. CDR3 in DNA: TGTGCCAGCAGCCGGGACAGCACCTACGAGCAGTACTTC. Its translation: CASSRDSTYEQYF.

This clone was seen just once. The rearrangement joins TRBV4-3 to TRBJ2-7, with 10 bases fitting TRBD2. The CDR3 spans 16 residues. The trim removed 4 bases at V and 2 bases at J, leaving 8 bases unmatched. CDR1 and CDR2 from the germline V gene are LGHNA and YSLEER. The CDR3 region is CASSRETSGRAYEQYF. In DNA form, the CDR3 reads TGCGCCAGCAGCCGGGAGACCAGCGGGAGGGCCTACGAGCAGTACTTC.

Only a few counts were recorded for this clone. V is TRBV6-1 and J is TRBJ2-3; D might be TRBD1 (7 bases). V lost 2 bases to trimming and J lost 2 bases, with 17 bases between them. Germline V CDR1 and CDR2: MNHNS, SASEGT. The CDR3 is 17 amino acids. The CDR3: CASSERGRDRNTDTQYF. CDR3 nucleotide sequence: TGTGCCAGCAGTGAACGGGGGCGGGACAGAAACACAGATACGCAGTATTTT.

V gene TRBV7-4 combines with J gene TRBJ2-7, with D tentatively TRBD1 (6 bases). The length of the CDR3 is 14 residues. V was trimmed by 3 bases and J by 5 bases, leaving 14 bases between them. Germline V gene lookup returns CDR1 SGHVT and CDR2 SQSDAQ. The CDR3 sequence is CASSFRGASNEQYF. The CDR3 DNA reads TGTGCCAGCAGCTTCAGGGGAGCGAGCAACGAGCAGTACTTC.